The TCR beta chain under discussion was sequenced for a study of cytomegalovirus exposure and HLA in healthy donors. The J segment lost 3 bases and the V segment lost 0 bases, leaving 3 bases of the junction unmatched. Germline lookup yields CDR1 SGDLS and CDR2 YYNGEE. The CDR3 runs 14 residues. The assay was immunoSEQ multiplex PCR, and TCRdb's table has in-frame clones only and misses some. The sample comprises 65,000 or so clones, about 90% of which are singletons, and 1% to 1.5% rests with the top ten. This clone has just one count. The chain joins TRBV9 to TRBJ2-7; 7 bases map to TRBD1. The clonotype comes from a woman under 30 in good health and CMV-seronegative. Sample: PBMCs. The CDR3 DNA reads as TGTGCCAGCAGCGTAGGTGGGACAGACTACGAGCAGTACTTC. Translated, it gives CASSVGGTDYEQYF.